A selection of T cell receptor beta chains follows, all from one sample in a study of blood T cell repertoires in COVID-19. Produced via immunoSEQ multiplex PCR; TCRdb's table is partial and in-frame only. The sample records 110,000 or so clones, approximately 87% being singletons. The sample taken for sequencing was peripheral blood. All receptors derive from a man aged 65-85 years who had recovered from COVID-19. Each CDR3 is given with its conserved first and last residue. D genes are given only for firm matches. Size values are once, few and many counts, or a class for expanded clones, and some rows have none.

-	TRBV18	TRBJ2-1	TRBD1	TGTGCCAGCTCACTGGACAGGGGGTCGGGAGCGATCGAGTATTACAATGAGCAGTTCTTC	CASSLDRGSGAIEYYNEQFF
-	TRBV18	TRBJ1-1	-	TGTGCCAGCTCACCACCGAAGACACACATGAACACTGAAGCTTTCTTT	CASSPPKTHMNTEAFF
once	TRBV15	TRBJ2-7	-	TGTGCCACCAGCAGAGATTTGGCCAGCTCCTACGAGCAGTACTTC	CATSRDLASSYEQYF
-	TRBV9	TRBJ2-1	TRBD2	TGTGCCAGCAGCGTAGGGGACTACTACAATGAGCAGTTCTTC	CASSVGDYYNEQFF
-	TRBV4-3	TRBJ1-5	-	TGCGCCAGCAGCCAAGACGTATTAGAGCAGCCCCAGCATTTT	CASSQDVLEQPQHF
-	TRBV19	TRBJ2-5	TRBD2	TGTGCCAGTAGTACCTCGAGGGCTAGCGGACAAGAGACCCAGTACTTC	CASSTSRASGQETQYF
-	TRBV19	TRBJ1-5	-	TGTGCCAGTAGTCCCTTGAGGGTTTTGGTAAATCAGCCCCAGCATTTT	CASSPLRVLVNQPQHF
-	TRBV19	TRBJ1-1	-	TGTGCCAGCATCTCTTACAGCCTGGATGAAGCTTTCTTT	CASISYSLDEAFF
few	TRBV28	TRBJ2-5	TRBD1	TGTGCCAGCAGTTTGGCGACGGGACAGGGAGTCGAGGAGACCCAGTACTTC	CASSLATGQGVEETQYF
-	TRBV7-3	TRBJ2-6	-	TGTGCCAGCAGCTTACAATTGGCATCCGGGGCCAACGTCCTGACTTTC	CASSLQLASGANVLTF
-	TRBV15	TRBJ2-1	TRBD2	TGTGCCACCAGCAGAAAATTTGCGGGGGGGTACAATGAGCAGTTCTTC	CATSRKFAGGYNEQFF
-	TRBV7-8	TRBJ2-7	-	TGTGCCAGCAGCTTAGCGAACGGAGCCTACGAGCAGTACTTC	CASSLANGAYEQYF
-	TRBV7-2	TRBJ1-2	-	TGTGCCAGCAGCTTAGTTCCAGGGTCCTTCTATGGCTACACCTTC	CASSLVPGSFYGYTF
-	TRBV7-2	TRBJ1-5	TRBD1	TGTGCCAGCAGCTTAGTGTGGACAGGAGGTAATCAGCCCCAGCATTTT	CASSLVWTGGNQPQHF
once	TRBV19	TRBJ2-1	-	TGTGCCAGTAGTATAACAAGGGGGAACAATGAGCAGTTCTTC	CASSITRGNNEQFF
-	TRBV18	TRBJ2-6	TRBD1	TGTGCCAGCTCACCTTGGACAGGGCATGGGGCCAACGTCCTGACTTTC	CASSPWTGHGANVLTF
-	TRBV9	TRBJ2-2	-	TGTGCCAGCAGCGTCCAGGAGGGCCTAACCGGGGAGCTGTTTTTT	CASSVQEGLTGELFF
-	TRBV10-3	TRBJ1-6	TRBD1	TGTGCCATCAGTCGGGGACAGGGGAAAAATTCACCCCTCCACTTT	CAISRGQGKNSPLHF
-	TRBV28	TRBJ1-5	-	TGTGCCAGCAGTTTAGCCGGTACAGTACTTCATCAGCCCCAGCATTTT	CASSLAGTVLHQPQHF
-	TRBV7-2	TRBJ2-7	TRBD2	TGTGCCAGCAGCCCTGAACCCAGGGCTAGCGGCCCCTACGAGCAGTACTTC	CASSPEPRASGPYEQYF
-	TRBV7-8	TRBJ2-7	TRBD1	TGTGCCAGCAGCTTGAATCCGGGACAGGGGGCGTCGTTGGACGAGCAGTACTTC	CASSLNPGQGASLDEQYF
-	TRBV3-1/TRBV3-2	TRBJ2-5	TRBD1	TGTGCCAGCAGCCAACCGGGACAGGGGAGACGGGAGACCCAGTACTTC	CASSQPGQGRRETQYF
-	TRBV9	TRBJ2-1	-	TGTGCCAGCAGCCCTTGGGGGCAGGGAGCCAGCAATGAGCAGTTCTTC	CASSPWGQGASNEQFF
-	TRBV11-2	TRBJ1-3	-	TGTGCCAGCAGCTTTACAGGAACTCGCTCTGGAAACACCATATATTTT	CASSFTGTRSGNTIYF
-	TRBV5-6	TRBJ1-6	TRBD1	TGTGCCAGCAGCTTGGGGACAGGCTTCTATAATTCACCCCTCCACTTT	CASSLGTGFYNSPLHF
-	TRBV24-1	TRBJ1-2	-	TGTGCCACCAGTGACCACAGGGTTCCCTATGGCTACACCTTC	CATSDHRVPYGYTF
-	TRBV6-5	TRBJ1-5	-	TGTGCCAGCAGTTACGGGCTCAACAATCAGCCCCAGCATTTT	CASSYGLNNQPQHF
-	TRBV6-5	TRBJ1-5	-	TGTGCCAGCAGTCCCTTGCGGGGGGGAGGCCAGCCCCAGCATTTT	CASSPLRGGGQPQHF
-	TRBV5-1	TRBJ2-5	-	TGCGCCAGCAGCTTGGGAGGGAACCTAGAGACCCAGTACTTC	CASSLGGNLETQYF
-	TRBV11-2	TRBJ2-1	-	TGTGCCAGCAGCTCACAGGGATATGAGCAGTTCTTC	CASSSQGYEQFF
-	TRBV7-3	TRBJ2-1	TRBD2	TGTGCCAGCAGCTTAACGTTGAGGACTAGCGGGAGAGATGAGCAGTTCTTC	CASSLTLRTSGRDEQFF
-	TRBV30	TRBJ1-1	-	TGTGCCTGGAGTTCGAGCATGAACACTGAAGCTTTCTTT	CAWSSSMNTEAFF
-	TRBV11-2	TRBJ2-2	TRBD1	TGTGCCAGCAGCAGGCAGGGGGCTAACACCGGGGAGCTGTTTTTT	CASSRQGANTGELFF
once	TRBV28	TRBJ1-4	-	TGTGCCAGCAGTTTCACCCTAAGGGGTGAAAAACTGTTTTTT	CASSFTLRGEKLFF
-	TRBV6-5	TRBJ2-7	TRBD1	TGTGCCAGCAGTTACGGCCAGGGGGCCTACGAGCAGTACTTC	CASSYGQGAYEQYF
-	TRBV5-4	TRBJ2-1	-	TGTGCCAGCAGCCCGGGGAGAGGGGGATTGGGTTACAATGAGCAGTTCTTC	CASSPGRGGLGYNEQFF
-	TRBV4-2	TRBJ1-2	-	TGTGCCAGCAGCCAAGGAACTGTTTATGGCTACACCTTC	CASSQGTVYGYTF
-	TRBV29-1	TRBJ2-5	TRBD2	TGCAGCATCTCCGGACTAGCGGAGGAGGGCTCCCAAGAGACCCAGTACTTC	CSISGLAEEGSQETQYF
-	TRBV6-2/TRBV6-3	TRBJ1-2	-	TGTGCCAGCAGTGGAGTCTATGGCTACACCTTC	CASSGVYGYTF
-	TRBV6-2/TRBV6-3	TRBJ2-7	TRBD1	TGTGCCAGCAGTTACAGGACAGGGGGCCTTTACGAGCAGTACTTC	CASSYRTGGLYEQYF
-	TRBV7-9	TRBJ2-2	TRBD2	TGTGCCAGCAGTTTTAGCGGGGCCGGGGAGCTGTTTTTT	CASSFSGAGELFF
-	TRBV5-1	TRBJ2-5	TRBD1	TGCGCCAGCAGTTTCGGGGACAGGGGGACACGGGAGACCCAGTACTTC	CASSFGDRGTRETQYF
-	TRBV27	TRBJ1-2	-	TGTGCCAGCAGTTTATTAGGACAGCCCTACTATGGCTACACCTTC	CASSLLGQPYYGYTF
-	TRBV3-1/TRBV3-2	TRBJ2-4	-	TGTGCCAGCAGCCCTAACGGGAGTGCCAAAAACATTCAGTACTTC	CASSPNGSAKNIQYF